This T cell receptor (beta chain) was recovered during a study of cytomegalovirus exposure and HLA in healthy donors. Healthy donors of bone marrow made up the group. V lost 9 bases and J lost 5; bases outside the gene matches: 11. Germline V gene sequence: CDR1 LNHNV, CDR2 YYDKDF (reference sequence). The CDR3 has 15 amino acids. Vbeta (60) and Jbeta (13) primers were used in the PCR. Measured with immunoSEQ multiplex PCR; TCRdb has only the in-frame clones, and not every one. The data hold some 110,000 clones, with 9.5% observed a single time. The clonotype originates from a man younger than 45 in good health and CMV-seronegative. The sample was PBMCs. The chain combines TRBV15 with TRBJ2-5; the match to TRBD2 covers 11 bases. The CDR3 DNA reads TGTGCCACGAGGTCAATACTAGCGGGAGATGAGACCCAGTACTTC. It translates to CATRSILAGDETQYF.